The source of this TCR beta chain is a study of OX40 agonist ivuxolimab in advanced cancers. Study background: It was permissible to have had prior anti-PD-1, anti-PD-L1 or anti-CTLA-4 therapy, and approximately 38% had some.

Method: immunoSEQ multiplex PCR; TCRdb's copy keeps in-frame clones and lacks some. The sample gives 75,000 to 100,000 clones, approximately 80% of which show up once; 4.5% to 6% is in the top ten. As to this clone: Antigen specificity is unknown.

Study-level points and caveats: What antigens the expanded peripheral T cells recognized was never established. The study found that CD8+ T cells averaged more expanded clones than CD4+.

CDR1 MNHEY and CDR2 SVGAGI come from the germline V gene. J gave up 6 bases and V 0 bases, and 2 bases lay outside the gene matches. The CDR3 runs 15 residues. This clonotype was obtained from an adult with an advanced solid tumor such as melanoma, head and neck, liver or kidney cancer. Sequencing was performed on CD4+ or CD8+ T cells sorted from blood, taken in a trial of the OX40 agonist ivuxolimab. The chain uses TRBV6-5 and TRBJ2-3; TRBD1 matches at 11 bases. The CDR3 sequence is CASSYSRTGGDTQYF. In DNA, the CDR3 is TGTGCCAGCAGTTACTCGAGGACAGGGGGCGATACGCAGTATTTT.